These T cell receptor beta chains were read from a single sample in a study of Ad26.COV2.S vaccination and SARS-CoV-2 variants. The assay was immunoSEQ multiplex PCR, and TCRdb's table has in-frame clones only and misses some. Here the sample spans hundreds of thousands of clones, 80% to 90% being singletons. The source material was peripheral blood, sampled in a trial of Ad26.COV2.S vaccine versus placebo. These receptors came from a person between 18 and 65 years old who received the Ad26.COV2.S COVID-19 vaccine or a placebo. Each CDR3 is given with its conserved first and last residue. D genes are given only for firm matches. A row's size may be missing; if present it is once, few, many or a size class.

j_gene	abundance	d_gene	len	v_gene	CDR3aa	CDR3nt
TRBJ1-5	-	-	13	TRBV12-3/TRBV12-4	CASNPGNNQPQHF	TGTGCCAGCAACCCGGGGAACAATCAGCCCCAGCATTTT
TRBJ2-3	-	-	15	TRBV7-2	CASSGGAGVADTQYF	TGTGCCAGCAGCGGGGGGGCAGGGGTGGCAGATACGCAGTATTTT
TRBJ2-5	-	-	13	TRBV5-1	CASSWTEQETQYF	TGCGCCAGCAGCTGGACCGAACAAGAGACCCAGTACTTC
TRBJ2-3	-	TRBD2	14	TRBV6-5	CASSYGTSSDTQYF	TGTGCCAGCAGTTACGGGACTAGCAGTGATACGCAGTATTTT
TRBJ1-6	once	TRBD1	15	TRBV5-5	CASSFGQGGNSPLHF	TGTGCCAGCAGCTTTGGACAGGGGGGGAATTCACCCCTCCACTTT
TRBJ2-3	-	TRBD2	16	TRBV18	CASSPSGLAGTDTQYF	TGTGCCAGCTCACCTTCGGGACTAGCGGGCACAGATACGCAGTATTTT
TRBJ2-5	-	-	13	TRBV20-1	CSASTRQGETQYF	TGCAGTGCTAGTACCCGCCAAGGGGAGACCCAGTACTTC
TRBJ1-4	-	TRBD1	19	TRBV4-3	CASRPGGTGGSGPFEKLFF	TGCGCCAGCAGACCTGGGGGGACAGGGGGTTCTGGGCCGTTCGAAAAACTGTTTTTT
TRBJ2-2	-	-	12	TRBV18	CASSEYTGELFF	TGTGCCAGCTCGGAGTATACCGGGGAGCTGTTTTTT
TRBJ2-7	-	TRBD2	14	TRBV20-1	CSASVSGRSYEQYF	TGCAGTGCTAGTGTTAGCGGGAGGTCCTACGAGCAGTACTTC